A single sample is the source of the 10 T cell receptor beta chains below, sequenced in a study of blood T cell repertoires in COVID-19. Method: immunoSEQ multiplex PCR; TCRdb's copy keeps in-frame clones and lacks some. The data show about 360,000 clones, 85% to 90% seen once. The sample was peripheral blood. The receptors shown here come from a human donor in a cohort sampled during active COVID-19.

This rearrangement joins TRBV19 to TRBJ2-2; D is unclear. Per germline, CDR1 LNHDA and CDR2 SQIVND (reference sequence). The V and J ends lost 4 bases and 4 bases respectively, with 7 bases between them. The CDR3 totals 13 residues. The CDR3 reads CASSTGSTGELFF. The DNA for the CDR3 is TGTGCCAGTAGTACAGGATCCACCGGGGAGCTGTTTTTT.

V gene TRBV30 combines with J gene TRBJ1-6, with 8 bases that match TRBD1. The CDR3 spans 14 residues. The germline V gene encodes CDR1 GTSNPN and CDR2 SVGIG (reference sequence). Losses at the gene ends were 4 bases for V and 2 bases for J; bases not matched to a gene: 1. This CDR3 reads CAWTTGAYNSPLHF. Here the CDR3 DNA reads TGTGCCTGGACGACAGGGGCCTATAATTCACCCCTCCACTTT.

The rearrangement links TRBV5-4 to TRBJ1-2, with 9 bases identical to TRBD1. Germline values: CDR1 SGHNT, CDR2 YYREEE (reference sequence). The CDR3 totals 14 residues. After removal of 4 bases from V and 2 bases from J, the junction contained 3 bases not matched to a gene. The chain's CDR3 is CASSPGQGNYGYTF. For the CDR3, the DNA is TGTGCCAGCAGCCCGGGACAGGGCAACTATGGCTACACCTTC.

The chain employs TRBV30 and TRBJ2-6, with unresolved D. Deletions cut 0 bases from V and 4 bases from J, with 4 bases between. The CDR3 consists of 13 residues. The V gene's germline CDR1 is GTSNPN and CDR2 SVGIG (reference sequence). CDR3 sequence reads: CAWSVSGANVLTF. CDR3 DNA sequence: TGTGCCTGGAGTGTATCAGGGGCCAACGTCCTGACTTTC.

This clone appeared once. This rearrangement joins TRBV25-1 to TRBJ2-3, with TRBD1 matching 7 bases. Germline V gene lookup returns CDR1 MGHDK and CDR2 SYGVNS. CDR3 length equals 16 residues. With V trimmed by 4 bases and J by 2 bases, 9 bases remained unmatched. The CDR3 nucleotides are TGTGCCAGCAGTGGAATCTCGGGACAGCTCACAGATACGCAGTATTTT. Protein product: CASSGISGQLTDTQYF.

V is TRBV3-1 (or the pseudogene TRBV3-2) and J is TRBJ1-2, with a tentative D call TRBD1 (6 bases). With 0 bases removed from V and 3 bases from J, the gap between germline ends came to 26 bases. CDR3 length: 20 residues. Germline CDR1 is LGHDT and CDR2 is YNNKEL (reference sequence). The CDR3 loop reads CASSQELFPGYRAGDYGYTF. The CDR3 bases are TGTGCCAGCAGCCAAGAACTATTCCCGGGGTATAGGGCAGGGGACTATGGCTACACCTTC.

The chain has TRBV6-5 and TRBJ2-5, with 9 positions matching TRBD2. This CDR3 is 15 amino acids long. Losses at the gene ends were 4 bases for V and 4 bases for J; bases not matched to a gene: 7. CDR1 is MNHEY and CDR2 is SVGAGI in the germline V gene. The CDR3 DNA follows: TGTGCCAGCAGTTTAGGACTAGCGCGGGGAGAGACCCAGTACTTC. Translating gives CASSLGLARGETQYF.

In regard to this clone: One end of the junction fails to match germline, which may point to a read error. The V gene is TRBV28, the J gene TRBJ2-7; D perhaps matches TRBD1 (6 bases). CDR1 is MDHEN, CDR2 SYDVKM, per germline. The CDR3 is 12 residues long. Here the CDR3 DNA reads TGTGCCAGCAGTTTAGGGGGCCCCGAGATGAACTTC. Protein product: CASSLGGPEMNF.

This chain uses TRBV7-9 with TRBJ2-7; 8 nucleotides align to TRBD1. CDR1 and CDR2 from the germline V gene are SEHNR and FQNEAQ (reference sequence). The V gene end was trimmed by 11 bases and the J gene end by 4 bases; junction bases not matched to a gene: 13. The CDR3 covers 14 residues. CDR3 nucleotides: TGTGCCCCCACCACCGGACAGGGTTATTACGAGCAGTACTTC. It translates to CAPTTGQGYYEQYF.

The chain carries TRBV15 and TRBJ2-1, with TRBD2 matching 8 bases. Germline CDR1 reads LNHNV; CDR2 reads YYDKDF (reference sequence). V shed 3 bases, J shed 15 bases, and the junction held 10 bases outside the gene matches. This CDR3 region has 13 residues. DNA for the CDR3: TGTGCCACCAGCAGGTTTTCAGCGGGAGACTTGTTCTTC. It translates to CATSRFSAGDLFF.